This passage covers 22 T cell receptor beta chains from one sample sequenced in a study of blood T cell repertoires in COVID-19 (dated by TCRdb to 2020 to 2021). To prepare the library, the immunoSEQ multiplex PCR assay was applied. TCRdb obtained this table from immuneACCESS and retained in-frame rearrangements with V and J assigned. These tables miss some clones; where compared with another copy, unresolved V genes account for less than half of the shortfall, and the remainder is unexplained. The sample contains about 60,000 clones, less than 85% of them found a single time. Under 20% of the sample is held by the ten biggest clonotypes. Source material: peripheral blood. These receptors all come from a man between 65 and 79 years old with active COVID-19.

DNA for the CDR3: TGTGCCAGCACCCCCCACATGAGGGAATCCGGGGAGCTGTTTTTT. It specifies CASTPHMRESGELFF. The V and J genes are TRBV25-1 and TRBJ2-2, with D possibly matching TRBD2 (5 bases). V was trimmed by 7 bases and J by 6 bases, leaving 18 bases between them. The CDR3 extends over 15 amino acids. The germline V gene encodes CDR1 MGHDK and CDR2 SYGVNS.

This rearrangement joins TRBV5-4 to TRBJ1-4; 8 bases map to TRBD1. CDR1 SGHNT and CDR2 YYREEE come from the germline V gene (reference sequence). The CDR3 is 15 residues long. Trimming removed 3 bases from V and 4 bases from J; junction bases left unmatched: 5. CDR3 sequence reads: CASSSRTGRNEKLFF. Here the CDR3 DNA reads TGTGCCAGCAGCTCCCGGACAGGGCGTAATGAAAAACTGTTTTTT. The variable domain in full, with the rest retrieved from reference TRBV5-4 and TRBJ1-4, is ETGVTQSPTHLIKTRGQQVTLRCSSQSGHNTVSWYQQALGQGPQFIFQYYREEENGRGNFPPRFSGLQFPNYSSELNVNALELDDSALYLCASSSRTGRNEKLFFGSGTQLSVL.

The V call is TRBV12-5, the J call TRBJ2-5, with D possibly TRBD1 on 6 matching bases. The germline V and J ends were trimmed by 0 bases and 2 bases, with 10 bases remaining between them. The CDR3 is 15 amino acids. CDR1 is LGHNT and CDR2 is FRNRAP in the germline V gene. CDR3 sequence reads: CASGLVGGHQETQYF. In DNA form, the CDR3 reads TGTGCTAGTGGTTTGGTAGGGGGTCATCAAGAGACCCAGTACTTC. Variable domain in full (rest from reference TRBV12-5 and TRBJ2-5): DARVTQTPRHKVTEMGQEVTMRCQPILGHNTVFWYRQTMMQGLELLAYFRNRAPLDDSGMPKDRFSAEMPDATLATLKIQPSEPRDSAVYFCASGLVGGHQETQYFGPGTRLLVL.

CDR3 nucleotides: TGTGCCAGCAGCGTAGCGACTAGCGGGTCCTTTCGGTCCTACAATGAGCAGTTCTTC. This encodes CASSVATSGSFRSYNEQFF. The genes are TRBV9 and TRBJ2-1, with 10 bases lining up with TRBD2. Trimming at V came to 0 bases and at J to 1 base, leaving 10 bases not matched to a gene. This CDR3 has 19 amino acids. The germline V gene has CDR1 SGDLS and CDR2 YYNGEE.

The V call is TRBV5-1, the J call TRBJ2-1; 7 bases line up with TRBD2. Germline V CDR1 and CDR2: SGHRS, YFSETQ. The V gene end was trimmed by 4 bases and the J gene end by 0 bases; junction bases not matched to a gene: 7. The CDR3 runs to 16 residues. Here the CDR3 DNA reads TGCGCCAGCAGCCCTCCCGGGAGGAGCTCCTACAATGAGCAGTTCTTC. Translating gives CASSPPGRSSYNEQFF.

This chain connects TRBV15 to TRBJ1-4, with 8 bases identical to TRBD1. CDR3 length equals 16 residues. Germline loops: CDR1 LNHNV, CDR2 YYDKDF (reference sequence). With V trimmed by 0 bases and J by 2 bases, 2 bases remained unmatched. The CDR3 is CATSRDRQGTNEKLFF. The CDR3 DNA reads as TGTGCCACCAGCAGAGACCGACAGGGGACTAATGAAAAACTGTTTTTT.

The chain is built from TRBV15 and TRBJ1-1; D uncertain. This CDR3 has 15 amino acids. Germline V gene sequence: CDR1 LNHNV, CDR2 YYDKDF (reference sequence). V shed 1 base and J shed 1 base, with 10 bases lying between them. CDR3 nucleotides: TGTGCCACCAGCAGAGGAGACAAAGGGAACACTGAAGCTTTCTTT. Protein sequence: CATSRGDKGNTEAFF.

The rearrangement uses TRBV10-3 and TRBJ2-7; 7 nucleotides line up with TRBD2. The V gene end was trimmed by 3 bases and the J gene end by 0 bases; junction bases not matched to a gene: 11. The CDR3 covers 17 residues. CDR1 is ENHRY and CDR2 is SYGVKD in the germline V gene. The CDR3 coding sequence is TGTGCCATCAGTGATCGGCACCAGGGACTATCCTCCTACGAGCAGTACTTC. Translating gives CAISDRHQGLSSYEQYF.

J is TRBJ1-5 and V is TRBV7-9, with a tentative D call TRBD1 (5 bases). The germline CDR1 and CDR2 sequences are SEHNR and FQNEAQ (reference sequence). The CDR3 is 13 residues long. The V end was cut by 2 bases, the J end by 7 bases, with 9 bases between. Written as DNA, the CDR3 is TGTGCCAGCAGCTTACAGGGTAACCAGCCCCAGCATTTT. The encoded protein is CASSLQGNQPQHF.

V is TRBV6-5 and J is TRBJ2-7, with no clear D. Per germline, CDR1 MNHEY and CDR2 SVGAGI. With 8 bases removed from V and 0 bases from J, the gap between germline ends came to 8 bases. The CDR3 has 12 residues. CDR3 DNA: TGTGCCAGCTCTGAGAGCTCCTACGAGCAGTACTTC. This sequence encodes CASSESSYEQYF.

V gene TRBV19 combines with J gene TRBJ1-5; 9 bases fit TRBD1. Germline V gene data show CDR1 as LNHDA and CDR2 as SQIVND (reference sequence). The J segment lost 7 bases and the V segment lost 10 bases, leaving 11 bases of the junction unmatched. This CDR3 comprises 14 residues. The CDR3 nucleotides are TGTGCCAAAACGTACAGGGGGCGCCTCCAGCCCCAGCATTTT. The encoded protein is CAKTYRGRLQPQHF. The whole variable domain, filled in from reference TRBV19 and TRBJ1-5, reads DGGITQSPKYLFRKEGQNVTLSCEQNLNHDAMYWYRQDPGQGLRLIYYSQIVNDFQKGDIAEGYSVSREKKESFPLTVTSAQKNPTAFYLCAKTYRGRLQPQHFGDGTRLSIL.

This rearrangement joins TRBV19 to TRBJ1-1; 9 bases line up with TRBD1. V shed 6 bases, J shed 12 bases, and the junction held 14 bases outside the gene matches. CDR3 length: 14 residues. From germline, CDR1 is LNHDA and CDR2 SQIVND (reference sequence). The CDR3 sequence: CASRSSHAGQGTFF. The CDR3 DNA reads as TGTGCCAGTAGATCATCCCATGCGGGACAGGGTACTTTCTTT.

The V call is TRBV7-8, the J call TRBJ2-1; 10 bases fit TRBD1. With V trimmed by 4 bases and J by 7 bases, 1 base remained unmatched. This CDR3 contains 13 residues. Germline loops: CDR1 SGHVS, CDR2 FQNEAQ. The DNA for the CDR3 is TGTGCCAGCAGCTGGACAGGGGGGAATGAGCAGTTCTTC. It specifies CASSWTGGNEQFF.

In DNA form, the CDR3 reads TGTGCCAGCAGTTACGGACAGGGAGTGGAGGGCTACACCTTC. This gives the protein CASSYGQGVEGYTF. This rearrangement joins TRBV6-5 to TRBJ1-2; 8 bases fit TRBD1. Germline CDR1 and CDR2: MNHEY and SVGAGI. V lost 2 bases, J lost 8 bases, and 7 bases stayed unmatched. This CDR3 comprises 14 residues.

The CDR3 here is CASSPGGNGEKLFF. CDR3 DNA sequence: TGTGCCAGCTCACCGGGGGGGAACGGAGAAAAACTGTTTTTT. V gene TRBV18 combines with J gene TRBJ1-4; D perhaps matches TRBD1 (5 bases). Per the germline V gene, CDR1 is KGHSH and CDR2 is LQKENI. This CDR3 comprises 14 residues. The V and J ends lost 3 bases and 8 bases respectively, with 13 bases between them.

The chain recombines TRBV6-5 with TRBJ1-6; 7 bases map to TRBD1. From germline, CDR1 is MNHEY and CDR2 SVGAGI. This CDR3 has 13 residues. Trimming took 5 bases from V and 7 from J; bases not matched to a gene: 2. The CDR3 sequence: CASSTDRNSPLHF. The CDR3 DNA reads as TGTGCCAGCAGTACGGACAGGAATTCACCCCTCCACTTT.

Here the CDR3 reads CASSLSGEYTEAFF. The CDR3 bases are TGTGCCAGCAGCTTGTCAGGCGAATACACTGAAGCTTTCTTT. V gene TRBV11-3 combines with J gene TRBJ1-1; D not resolved. Germline CDR1 and CDR2: SGHNT and YENEEA. V dropped 3 bases and J dropped 3 bases, with 11 bases sitting between them. The CDR3 consists of 14 residues. Together with reference TRBV11-3 and TRBJ1-1, the CDR3 gives the full variable domain: EAGVVQSPRYKIIEKKQPVAFWCNPISGHNTLYWYLQNLGQGPELLIRYENEEAVDDSQLPKDRFSAERLKGVDSTLKIQPAELGDSAVYLCASSLSGEYTEAFFGQGTRLTVV.

This chain connects TRBV12-3 or TRBV12-4 to TRBJ1-5, with 7 positions matching TRBD1. The CDR3 loop spans 13 amino acids. V dropped 6 bases and J dropped 4; count of bases not matched to a gene: 3. This CDR3 reads CASRETGNQPQHF. The CDR3 nucleotides read TGTGCCAGCAGGGAGACAGGGAATCAGCCCCAGCATTTT.

This chain's CDR3 is CASSGQGSGELFF. The CDR3, as DNA: TGCGCCAGCAGCGGTCAGGGTTCCGGGGAGCTGTTTTTT. This sequence joins TRBV5-1 and TRBJ2-2; a possible D gene is TRBD1 (5 bases). Trimming left V 4 bases short and J 6 bases short, with 10 bases between. The CDR3 extends over 13 amino acids. CDR1 is SGHRS, CDR2 YFSETQ, per germline.

V usage is TRBV19 and J usage is TRBJ2-7; 13 positions match TRBD2. The CDR3 spans 18 residues. Germline V gene data show CDR1 as LNHDA and CDR2 as SQIVND (reference sequence). Trimming removed 5 bases from V and 7 bases from J; junction bases left unmatched: 17. The CDR3 bases are TGTGCCAGTAGTGCACCGGGACTAGCGGGATTCACCCCGCAAGAGCAGTACTTC. This encodes CASSAPGLAGFTPQEQYF.

V gene TRBV11-3 combines with J gene TRBJ2-7; perhaps TRBD2 as D (5 bases). V lost 5 bases and J lost 9, with 14 bases in between. Germline V CDR1 and CDR2: SGHNT, YENEEA. The CDR3 extends over 12 amino acids. In DNA, the CDR3 is TGTGCCAGCAGCGCAGCAGGAGGTACGCAGTACTTC. Translated: CASSAAGGTQYF.

The gene calls are TRBV5-6 and TRBJ2-7; the D is unclear. The CDR3 extends over 14 amino acids. The ends were cut back, 2 bases at V and 0 bases at J, with 9 bases in the middle. Germline V lookup: CDR1 SGHDT, CDR2 YYEEEE. This chain's CDR3 is CASSFIHSSYEQYF. DNA of the CDR3: TGTGCCAGCAGCTTTATTCACAGCTCCTACGAGCAGTACTTC.